Presented here are 21 T cell receptor beta chains from one specimen sequenced in a study of post-analysis software for immune sequencing data (dated by TCRdb to about 2015). Libraries were built with PCR. TCRdb names Illumina HiSeq 2500 as the instrument used. To reduce PCR and sequencing biases, unique molecular identifiers were incorporated into the TCR beta cDNA libraries. TCRdb reanalyzed the raw reads on its own, using fastp at Q25 for trimming and MiXCR for clone calling, and kept in-frame beta chains. A single entry per CDR3 protein holds the most common genes and DNA from its merged rows. The table for this sample lists about 160,000 distinct CDR3 sequences; about 36% of them were counted only once. Of the sample, 25% to 35% is held by the ten largest clones. The label giving this sample's time point can be read as: second blood draw from one MS patient after hematopoietic stem cell transplantation.

The specimen comprised blood, sampled after autologous hematopoietic stem cell transplantation. These receptors originate from a girl between 5 and 17 years old with multiple sclerosis. Donor details come from another sample of the same person, matched by shared clones.

This clonotype showed up just a few times. This rearrangement joins TRBV24-1 to TRBJ2-1; D not certain. The V gene's germline CDR1 is KGHDR and CDR2 SFDVKD. The V gene lost 3 bases and the J gene lost 6 bases, with 14 bases spanning the gap. This CDR3 spans 15 amino acids. The CDR3 reads CATSDPLAASNEQFF. In nucleotides, the CDR3 is TGTGCCACCAGTGATCCCCTGGCAGCCAGCAATGAGCAGTTCTTC.

DNA for the CDR3: TGCAGTGCTAGTCGGGACAGGTATTATGATGGCTACACCTTC. Protein product: CSASRDRYYDGYTF. The genes are TRBV20-1 and TRBJ1-2, with 8 bases lining up with TRBD1. CDR3 size: 14 residues. Per the germline V gene, CDR1 is DFQATT and CDR2 is SNEGSKA (reference sequence). J gave up 6 bases and V 3 bases, and 9 bases lay outside the gene matches.

The sample holds a few counts of this clonotype. J is TRBJ1-2 and V is TRBV29-1, with TRBD1 matching 7 bases. Germline CDR1 SQVTM, CDR2 ANQGSEA. V was clipped by 7 bases and J by 8 bases; unmatched bases: 13. This CDR3 region has 13 residues. The DNA of the CDR3 is TGCAGCGCCGTGGGACAGCTCGTCGGGGGCTACACCTTC. Protein: CSAVGQLVGGYTF.

This rearrangement joins TRBV6-1 to TRBJ2-5, with D maybe TRBD2 (5 bases). In germline, CDR1 is MNHNS, CDR2 SASEGT. Deletions cut 3 bases from V and 11 bases from J, with 19 bases between. This CDR3 region has 14 residues. The DNA for the CDR3 is TGTGCCAGCAGTGATCCAGGCGGTTTGAGGGAGCAGTACTTC. It encodes CASSDPGGLREQYF.

This rearrangement joins TRBV20-1 to TRBJ2-7; D perhaps matches TRBD2 (5 bases). V lost 1 base and J lost 1, with 14 bases in between. This CDR3 has 15 residues. Germline V gene sequence: CDR1 DFQATT, CDR2 SNEGSKA (reference sequence). Here the CDR3 reads CSARVDRGVSYEQYF. The DNA of the CDR3 is TGCAGTGCTAGAGTAGATCGGGGAGTGTCCTACGAGCAGTACTTC.

This clonotype came up many times. The gene calls are TRBV29-1 and TRBJ2-1; a weak D match, TRBD2 (6 bases). CDR1 SQVTM and CDR2 ANQGSEA come from the germline V gene. V lost 1 base and J lost 9, with 13 bases in between. There are 13 residues in the CDR3. The CDR3 here is CSVEGPGVLEQFF. CDR3 sequence (DNA): TGCAGCGTTGAAGGGCCGGGAGTCCTTGAGCAGTTCTTC.

The table lists this clonotype with a few counts. The CDR3 nucleotides read TGTGCCAGCAGCTTGGATCCGGGTTCTTACGAGCAGTACTTC. It translates to CASSLDPGSYEQYF. The rearrangement links TRBV5-6 to TRBJ2-7; D not certain. The CDR3 consists of 14 residues. Trimming left V 0 bases short and J 4 bases short, with 11 bases between. The germline gives CDR1 SGHDT, CDR2 YYEEEE.

CDR3 coding DNA: TGTGCCAGCAGCTCCGGGACAGGGATCACGGAGCAGTTCTTC. Its translation is CASSSGTGITEQFF. This sequence joins TRBV7-2 and TRBJ2-1; 9 nucleotides line up with TRBD1. Germline V CDR1 and CDR2: SGHTA, FQGNSA. This CDR3 is built from 14 residues. Trimming at V came to 4 bases and at J to 10 bases, leaving 8 bases not matched to a gene.

The V and J genes are TRBV20-1 and TRBJ1-2; D is undetermined. The V and J ends lost 6 bases and 2 bases respectively, with 16 bases between them. This CDR3 is built from 14 residues. The germline V gene encodes CDR1 DFQATT and CDR2 SNEGSKA (reference sequence). The CDR3 sequence: CSAKRQATNYGYTF. DNA for the CDR3: TGCAGTGCCAAAAGGCAGGCCACAAACTATGGCTACACCTTC.

This clonotype was seen more than once but under ten times. The chain has TRBV29-1 and TRBJ2-7, with 13 bases that match TRBD2. Trimming removed 6 bases from V and 0 bases from J; junction bases left unmatched: 5. Germline CDR1 is SQVTM and CDR2 is ANQGSEA. The CDR3 contains 15 residues. The CDR3 loop reads CSVAGLAGYSYEQYF. The CDR3 bases are TGCAGCGTCGCGGGACTAGCGGGATACTCCTACGAGCAGTACTTC.

The sample holds a few counts of this clonotype. The chain joins TRBV18 to TRBJ2-2; 11 bases line up with TRBD2. CDR3 length: 15 amino acids. The germline gives CDR1 KGHSH, CDR2 LQKENI. Trimming took 4 bases from V and 5 from J; bases not matched to a gene: 3. CDR3 protein: CASSRLAGGTGELFF. CDR3 in DNA: TGTGCCAGCTCACGCCTAGCGGGAGGTACCGGGGAGCTGTTTTTT.

The V gene is TRBV7-2, the J gene TRBJ2-1, with 8 bases matching TRBD1. J lost 5 bases, V lost 5 bases, and 8 bases had no gene match. The CDR3 is made up of 15 amino acids. CDR1 and CDR2 (germline): SGHTA, FQGNSA. The CDR3 DNA follows: TGTGCCAGCAGCGGACCGGGACAGGCACACAATGAGCAGTTCTTC. It is translated as CASSGPGQAHNEQFF.

The chain carries TRBV24-1 and TRBJ2-1; no firm D call. Germline-derived CDR1 and CDR2 are KGHDR and SFDVKD. This CDR3 has 14 amino acids. Trimming shortened V by 5 bases and J by 3 bases, and 10 bases separated the two germline ends. The CDR3 protein is CATSGRLRYNEQFF. CDR3 DNA: TGTGCCACCAGTGGCCGACTCCGCTACAATGAGCAGTTCTTC.

This clonotype showed up just a few times. A much more abundant neighbour one base away suggests this may be a read error. The rearrangement uses TRBV6-1 and TRBJ2-1; D is uncertain. Between the trimmed V and J ends, which lost 0 bases and 8 bases, there was a span of 8 bases. The CDR3 totals 13 residues. The germline V gene encodes CDR1 MNHNS and CDR2 SASEGT. The CDR3 DNA follows: TGTGCCAGCAGTGAAGCAGAGATCGATGAGCAGTTCTTC. This gives the protein CASSEAEIDEQFF.

J is TRBJ2-7 and V is TRBV18, with a weak D call TRBD2 (6 bases). Germline CDR1 and CDR2: KGHSH and LQKENI. V shed 1 base and J shed 11 bases, with 24 bases lying between them. CDR3 length: 16 residues. CDR3 DNA sequence: TGTGCCAGCTCACCACTCCCCGCGGGGCAGGTACGAGTGGAGTACTTC. Translated: CASSPLPAGQVRVEYF. Based on the CDR3 plus reference TRBV18 and TRBJ2-7, the full variable domain is NAGVMQNPRHLVRRRGQEARLRCSPMKGHSHVYWYRQLPEEGLKFMVYLQKENIIDESGMPKERFSAEFPKEGPSILRIQQVVRGDSAAYFCASSPLPAGQVRVEYFGPGTRLTVT.

This clonotype was recorded many times. The J gene is TRBJ2-3, the V gene TRBV6-5, with D possibly TRBD2 on 5 matching bases. The CDR3 totals 11 residues. The germline V and J ends were trimmed by 5 bases and 6 bases, with 6 bases remaining between them. Per the germline V gene, CDR1 is MNHEY and CDR2 is SVGAGI. The CDR3 here is CASSIADTQYF. DNA for the CDR3: TGTGCCAGCAGTATAGCGGATACGCAGTATTTT.

This clonotype was picked up many times. V gene TRBV10-3 combines with J gene TRBJ2-5, with 10 positions matching TRBD2. The germline CDR1 and CDR2 sequences are ENHRY and SYGVKD. V trimming: 4 bases; J trimming: 2 bases; junction bases outside the gene matches: 1. The CDR3 is 14 residues long. The CDR3 loop is CAISVLAGQETQYF. In nucleotides, the CDR3 is TGTGCCATCAGTGTACTAGCGGGGCAAGAGACCCAGTACTTC.

The chain has TRBV3-1 and TRBJ2-7; no reliable D call. Germline assignment: CDR1 LGHDT and CDR2 YNNKEL (reference sequence). Trimming removed 1 base at V and 7 bases at J, with 8 bases between. The CDR3 is made up of 12 amino acids. The CDR3 loop reads CASSQAEWEQYF. The CDR3 DNA is TGTGCCAGCAGCCAAGCCGAGTGGGAGCAGTACTTC.

The chain joins TRBV12-3 or TRBV12-4 to TRBJ1-4, with 7 bases matching TRBD1. Unmatched junction bases numbered 6, after V lost 3 bases and J lost 8 bases. This CDR3 is 14 amino acids long. Here the CDR3 reads CASSFRDRTEKLFF. The DNA for the CDR3 is TGTGCCAGCAGTTTCCGGGACAGAACCGAAAAACTGTTTTTT.

This clonotype was observed a handful of times. The V gene is TRBV20-1, the J gene TRBJ2-3, with 11 bases lining up with TRBD2. The germline V gene has CDR1 DFQATT and CDR2 SNEGSKA (reference sequence). The CDR3 consists of 16 residues. V dropped 0 bases and J dropped 4; count of bases not matched to a gene: 6. CDR3 sequence (DNA): TGCAGTGCTAGAGAATTTAGCGGGAGGGCCCCAGATACGCAGTATTTT. Amino acid sequence: CSAREFSGRAPDTQYF.

The CDR3 DNA is TGTGCCAGCAGTTTCAGACTAGCGGCCTTTTCCTACAATGAGCAGTTCTTC. Amino acid sequence: CASSFRLAAFSYNEQFF. The rearrangement links TRBV12-3 or TRBV12-4 to TRBJ2-1, with 9 positions matching TRBD2. With 3 bases clipped from V and 1 base from J, the junction kept 7 bases outside the gene matches. This CDR3 comprises 17 residues.